This T cell receptor (beta chain) was sequenced for a study of technical replicates of blood from several donors. Some clones are missing from TCRdb's copy, which holds only in-frame ones; the method was immunoSEQ multiplex PCR. The repertoire consists of about 62,000 clones, with about 89% occurring once and the leading ten covering roughly 5.6%. This clonotype was sampled from a human donor in good health. Some clones in this sample may be carry-over from other donors' samples. The sample was PBMCs.

The CDR3, as DNA: TGTGCCAGCACCCTAACCCTGCAGCGAAACAATGAGCAGTTCTTC. It encodes CASTLTLQRNNEQFF. V usage is TRBV6-1 and J usage is TRBJ2-1, with D hard to call. The CDR3 runs 15 residues. Per germline, CDR1 MNHNS and CDR2 SASEGT. With 7 bases removed from V and 5 bases from J, the gap between germline ends came to 18 bases.